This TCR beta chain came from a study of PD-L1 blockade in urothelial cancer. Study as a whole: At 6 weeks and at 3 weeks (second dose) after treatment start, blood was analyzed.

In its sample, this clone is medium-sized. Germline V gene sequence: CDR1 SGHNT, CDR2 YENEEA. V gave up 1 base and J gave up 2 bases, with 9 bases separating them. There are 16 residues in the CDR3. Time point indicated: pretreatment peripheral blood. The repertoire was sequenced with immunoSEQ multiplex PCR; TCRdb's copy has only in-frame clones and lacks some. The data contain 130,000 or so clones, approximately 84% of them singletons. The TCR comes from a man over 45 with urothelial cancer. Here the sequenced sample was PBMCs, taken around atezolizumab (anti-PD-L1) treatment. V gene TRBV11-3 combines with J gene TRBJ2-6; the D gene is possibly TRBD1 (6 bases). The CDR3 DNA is TGTGCCAGCAGCTTAGGGGCAGGGGCTGGGGCCAACGTCCTGACTTTC. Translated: CASSLGAGAGANVLTF. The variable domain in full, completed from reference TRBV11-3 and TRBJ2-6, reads EAGVVQSPRYKIIEKKQPVAFWCNPISGHNTLYWYLQNLGQGPELLIRYENEEAVDDSQLPKDRFSAERLKGVDSTLKIQPAELGDSAVYLCASSLGAGAGANVLTFGAGSRLTVL.